Given below is one T cell receptor beta chain in context. One end of the junction fails to match germline, which may point to a read error. This sample is drawn from a study of blood T cell repertoires in COVID-19. Turning to the study itself: Researchers got acute and convalescent COVID-19 samples from the United States, Italy and Spain. T cells, B-cell-depleted T cells, or PBMCs provided the cDNA or gDNA that served as material.

Authors' analysis steps: Scientists estimated how many nucleated cells there were by amplifying reference gene primers. TCRdb's table, derived via immunoSEQ multiplex PCR, lists solely in-frame clones and lacks some. Clone size and the V and J calls come from that table; the DNA yielded D and trimming. The sample yields 200,000 or so clones, about 88% seen once. The CDR3 sequence is 13 residues long. Germline CDR1 PRHDT, CDR2 FYEKMQ (reference sequence). This chain links TRBV13 with TRBJ1-2; 8 bases are shared with TRBD1. Material for sequencing was peripheral blood. This clonotype originated in a man aged 45-65 years with COVID-19, enrolled during active disease. The CDR3 sequence: CASSLGQGYGYTF. CDR3 sequence (DNA): TGTGCCAGCAGCCTAGGACAGGGCTATGGCTACACCTTC.